This TCR beta chain stems from a study of blood T cell repertoires in COVID-19. As for the study in general: The United States, Italy and Spain were the sources of the acute and convalescent COVID-19 samples. In each case, the material was cDNA or gDNA derived from T cells, B-cell-depleted T cells, or PBMCs.

In the original analysis: Cell counts per sample came from amplifying reference gene primers. Assay: immunoSEQ multiplex PCR; the TCRdb copy retains only in-frame clones and omits some. V and J calls and clone size follow that table, whereas D and trimming were derived from the DNA. The repertoire includes tens of thousands of clones, around 86% of them detected once, and 10% to 15% sits in the top ten. V shed 6 bases, J shed 4 bases, and the junction held 7 bases outside the gene matches. The CDR3 has 15 residues. The V gene's germline CDR1 is LGHDT and CDR2 YNNKEL (reference sequence). The sequence came from a human donor in a cohort sampled during active COVID-19. What was sequenced was peripheral blood. The J gene is TRBJ2-1, the V gene TRBV3-1 (or the pseudogene TRBV3-2); TRBD1 agrees at 9 bases. The CDR3 region has the DNA TGTGCCAGCAGACTCGGGACAGGGTCTTACAATGAGCAGTTCTTC. Protein product: CASRLGTGSYNEQFF.